This entry is about one TCR beta chain. Its antigen is currently not known. The input lacks base qualities; no much larger clone sits a single base away. V is reduced by 0 bases and J by 3 bases, leaving a spacing of 7 bases between them. CDR1 and CDR2 are drawn from the germline V gene: SGHRS, YFSETQ. Counted from cysteine to phenylalanine, this CDR3 has 14 amino acids. Here the CDR3 DNA is all that survives: 42 bases in frame from base 1. One collaborating source in Seattle enrolled patients during active infection and followed them longitudinally through the course of disease. Collaborating institutions collected whole blood in K2EDTA tubes following their own protocols. For TCRbeta analysis, collaborator samples were shipped as frozen whole blood, as isolated PBMCs, or as DNA extracted from either sample type. This sample is part of a study of blood T cell repertoires in COVID-19 (dated by TCRdb to 2020 to 2022). Some background on the complete study: Samples from collaborators originated in the United States, Italy and Spain and spanned both the acute and convalescent phases of COVID-19. Where HLA class I and class II types were available, the types were taken from metadata supplied by the sample provider, not from assay-based typing. The repertoires were made available in a free public database intended to serve as a resource for research on the immune response to SARS-CoV-2. A de-identified subject ID, COVID-19 status, age in years and sex were almost always included in the sample metadata. The dataset comprised deeply sampled blood TCRbeta repertoires from subjects exposed to, actively infected with, or recovered from COVID-19. The prospective study material was composed of cDNA or gDNA derived from T cells, B-cell-depleted T cells, or PBMCs. The samples were drawn from two sources: the first 160 participants of the ongoing ImmuneRACE study, and 950 to 1,500 subjects contributed by 6 global collaborators. Broader findings and caveats from the paper: The quantity of clinical and demographic metadata differed by source and by participant and was supplied without curation.

TCRbeta CDR3 regions were amplified from genomic DNA by means of the immunoSEQ Assay, a bias-controlled multiplex PCR. Under the source paper's analysis protocol: Within the assay, amplification of reference gene primers was used to estimate how many nucleated cells each sample contained. Sequence reads were collapsed and filtered to measure the absolute abundance of every unique TCRbeta CDR3 rearrangement. For each sample, productive Simpson clonality was calculated by taking the square root of Simpson's diversity index across productive rearrangements. The table comes from immuneACCESS by way of TCRdb, which keeps in-frame sequences with V and J called. Part of the clones is missing from these tables; in studies checked, under half for an unresolved V gene and the rest for unknown reasons. That table is the source of V, J and clone size, and D and trimming were worked out from the DNA. The sample profile shows more than 200,000 clones; 84% of them were found once. The leading ten clones occupy about 10% of the sample.

The chain links TRBV5-1 with TRBJ2-1, with a tentative D gene TRBD1 over 6 matching bases. This sequence originates from a woman of 80 years or more with COVID-19, enrolled during active disease. The material sequenced was peripheral blood. The nucleotide sequence is TGCGCCAGCAGCTTGGCGGACAGCTACAATGAGCAGTTCTTC. The translation is CASSLADSYNEQFF.